This TCR beta chain originates from a study of blood T cell repertoires in COVID-19. In the study overall: There were acute and convalescent COVID-19 samples, and they came from the United States, Italy and Spain.

CDR3 length: 16 amino acids. Germline-derived CDR1 and CDR2 are SGHVS and FQNEAQ. With 1 base removed from V and 2 bases from J, the gap between germline ends came to 12 bases. Per the authors' pipeline: Cell counts per sample came from amplifying reference gene primers. This table comes from immunoSEQ multiplex PCR, and its TCRdb copy is limited to in-frame clones, with some not included. V, J and clone size are taken as reported in that table, and D and trimming were inferred from the DNA itself. The sample lists about 160,000 clones; 65% to 80% were seen once. Sequenced material: peripheral blood. The J gene is TRBJ1-3, the V gene TRBV7-8; D is possibly TRBD1 (6 bases). This sequence originates from a man in his fifties or sixties with acute or convalescent COVID-19. The CDR3 nucleotides are TGTGCCAGCAGCTTAGTAGCCGCAGGGGCTGGAAACACCATATATTTT. Residues: CASSLVAAGAGNTIYF.